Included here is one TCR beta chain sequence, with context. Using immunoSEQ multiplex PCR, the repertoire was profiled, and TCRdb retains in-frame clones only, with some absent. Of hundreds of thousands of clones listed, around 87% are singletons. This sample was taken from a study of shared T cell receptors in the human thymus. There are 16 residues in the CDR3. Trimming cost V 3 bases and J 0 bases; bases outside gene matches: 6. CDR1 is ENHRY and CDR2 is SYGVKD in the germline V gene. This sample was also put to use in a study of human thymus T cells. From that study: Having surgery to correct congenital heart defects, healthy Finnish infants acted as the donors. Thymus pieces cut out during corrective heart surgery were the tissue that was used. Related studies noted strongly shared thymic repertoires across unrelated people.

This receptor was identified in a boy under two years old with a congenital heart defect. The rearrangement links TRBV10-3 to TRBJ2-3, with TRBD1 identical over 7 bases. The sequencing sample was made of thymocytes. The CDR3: CAISERTGISTDTQYF. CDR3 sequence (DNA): TGTGCCATCAGTGAACGGACAGGCATTAGCACAGATACGCAGTATTTT.